A single T cell receptor (beta chain) is shown here with its context. Its antigen is as yet unknown. Between the trimmed V and J ends, which lost 1 base and 4 bases, there was a span of 13 bases. This CDR3 is 15 amino acids long. Per germline, CDR1 LGHDT and CDR2 YNNKEL (reference sequence). Before sequencing took place, the ViraFEST assay used viral peptide pools to expand antigen-specific CD4+ T cells. It was after 10 days of culture that CD4+ T cells were isolated. Prior SARS-CoV-2 infection was absent in the vaccine recipients, as shown by negative nucleocapsid antibodies. The source of the sample is a study of vaccination effects on CD4 cells after COVID-19. Notes on the study in general: Infection- and vaccine-induced clones contracted markedly late after vaccination. Few convalescent patients were studied, and early post-infection samples were lacking.

The table came from immunoSEQ multiplex PCR; TCRdb's copy has only in-frame clones and leaves some out. Counted here are fewer than 30,000 clones, around three quarters occurring once; the ten biggest clones make up over 9.5%. V usage is TRBV3-1 (or the pseudogene TRBV3-2) and J usage is TRBJ1-2; D may be TRBD1 (5 bases). The material was CD4+ T cells from PBMCs cultured with SARS-CoV-2 spike peptides, obtained before COVID-19 vaccination. The origin of this receptor is a human donor who received a COVID-19 vaccine. The CDR3 loop reads CASSQAAGYGYGYTF. The CDR3 DNA reads as TGTGCCAGCAGCCAAGCTGCAGGGTACGGCTATGGCTACACCTTC.